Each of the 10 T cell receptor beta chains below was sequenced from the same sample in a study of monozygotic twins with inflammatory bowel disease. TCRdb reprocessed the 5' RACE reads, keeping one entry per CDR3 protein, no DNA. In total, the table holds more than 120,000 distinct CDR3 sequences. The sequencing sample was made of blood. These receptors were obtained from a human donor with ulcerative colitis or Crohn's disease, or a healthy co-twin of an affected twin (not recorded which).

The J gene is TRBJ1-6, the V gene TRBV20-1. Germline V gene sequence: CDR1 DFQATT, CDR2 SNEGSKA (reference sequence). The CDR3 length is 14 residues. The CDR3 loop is CSASLWQENSPLHF.

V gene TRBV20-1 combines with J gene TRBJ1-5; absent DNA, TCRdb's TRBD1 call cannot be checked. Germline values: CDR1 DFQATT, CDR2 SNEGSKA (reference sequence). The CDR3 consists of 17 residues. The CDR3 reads CSARDGGRDPSNQPQHF.

Here the CDR3 reads CASSERRGQNSGNTIYF. The genes are TRBV7-9 and TRBJ1-3; TCRdb lists TRBD1, though no DNA is available to test this call. Germline V gene sequence: CDR1 SEHNR, CDR2 FQNEAQ (reference sequence). There are 17 residues in the CDR3. Full variable domain (remainder filled in from reference TRBV7-9 and TRBJ1-3): DTGVSQNPRHKITKRGQNVTFRCDPISEHNRLYWYRQTLGQGPEFLTYFQNEAQLEKSRLLSDRFSAERPKGSFSTLEIQRTEQGDSAMYLCASSERRGQNSGNTIYFGEGSWLTVV.

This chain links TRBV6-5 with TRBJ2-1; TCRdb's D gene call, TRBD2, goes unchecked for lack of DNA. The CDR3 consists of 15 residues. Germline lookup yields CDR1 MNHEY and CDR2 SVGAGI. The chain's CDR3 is CASSWTSGGTNEQFF.

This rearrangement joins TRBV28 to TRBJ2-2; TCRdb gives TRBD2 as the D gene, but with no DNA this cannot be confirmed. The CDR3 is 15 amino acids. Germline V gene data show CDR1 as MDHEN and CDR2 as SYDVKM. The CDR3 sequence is CASGGFHTNTGELFF.

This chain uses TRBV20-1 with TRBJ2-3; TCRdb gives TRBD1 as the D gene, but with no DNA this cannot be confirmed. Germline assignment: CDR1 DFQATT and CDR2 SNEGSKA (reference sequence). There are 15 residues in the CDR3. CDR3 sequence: CSARDRGTSTDTQYF.

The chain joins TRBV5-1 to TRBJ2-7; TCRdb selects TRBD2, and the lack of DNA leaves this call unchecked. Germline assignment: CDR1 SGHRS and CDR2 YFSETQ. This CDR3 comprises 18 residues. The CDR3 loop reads CASSLGARLAESSYEQYF.

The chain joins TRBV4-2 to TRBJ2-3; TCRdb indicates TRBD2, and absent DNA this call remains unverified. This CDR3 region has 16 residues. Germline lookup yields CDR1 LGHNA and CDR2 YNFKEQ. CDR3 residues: CASSQESSGGRGMQYF.

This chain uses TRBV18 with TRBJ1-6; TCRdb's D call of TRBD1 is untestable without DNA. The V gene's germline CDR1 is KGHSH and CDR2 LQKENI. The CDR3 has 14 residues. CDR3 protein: CASSPRPPDSPLHF.

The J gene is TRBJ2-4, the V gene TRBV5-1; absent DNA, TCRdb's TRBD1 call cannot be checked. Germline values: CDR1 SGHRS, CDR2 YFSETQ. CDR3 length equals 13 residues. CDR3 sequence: CASAGTAKNIQYF.